This T cell receptor (beta chain) was captured by sequencing in a study of T cell repertoires in cytomegalovirus infection. Study in general: Both recently identified HLA-C-restricted and well-studied HLA-B-restricted CMV epitopes were used in the study. The public TCR beta signatures pointed to both CMV infection and matching HLA type.

This clonotype occurred a few times. Its antigen is not known. The length of the CDR3 is 14 residues. V lost 5 bases and J 4 bases, leaving 9 bases between the germline ends. Germline CDR1 and CDR2: MDHEN and SYDVKM. TCRdb redid the calling of the reads with MiXCR, one entry per CDR3 protein. Of around 800,000 distinct CDR3 sequences in the sample, around a third were seen once. The specimen was cultured CD8+ T cells from PBMCs, collected from culture after CMV antigen stimulation. V gene TRBV28 combines with J gene TRBJ2-6, with a possible D match to TRBD1 (5 bases). The clonotype originates from a human donor in good health (CMV status not recorded). Some clones in this sample may be carry-over from other donors' samples. CDR3 nucleotides: TGTGCCAGCAGTCAGACAGTGGGGGCCAACGTCCTGACTTTC. Its translation: CASSQTVGANVLTF. Drawing the rest from reference TRBV28 and TRBJ2-6, the complete variable domain is DVKVTQSSRYLVKRTGEKVFLECVQDMDHENMFWYRQDPGLGLRLIYFSYDVKMKEKGDIPEGYSVSREKKERFSLILESASTNQTSMYLCASSQTVGANVLTFGAGSRLTVL.